The entry below gives a single T cell receptor beta chain sequence along with its context. Its target is unknown. V dropped 0 bases and J dropped 7 bases, with 16 bases sitting between them. The CDR3 has 15 residues. CDR1 is SGHRS and CDR2 is YFSETQ in the germline V gene. This specimen comes from a study of shared clonotypes between healthy human individuals. Study details: Donor composition was a couple of women and three men, aged 18 to 49. Findings and limits, study-wide: Clonotype sharing across a few donors was observed for roughly 5% of naive CD4 clonotypes. Measured sharing among donors was expected to vary with sequencing depth.

Profiled with immunoSEQ multiplex PCR; TCRdb holds only in-frame clones, not every one. In the table there are 2 million to 2.5 million clones, about 95% of which are singletons. Input material: naive CD4+ T cells sorted from blood. This sample's subset: CD45RA+ positively selected. The source is a man aged 18 to 29 in good health. This chain links TRBV5-1 with TRBJ1-1; D is perhaps TRBD1 (6 bases). CDR3 in amino acids: CASSLDGGGGGEAFF. CDR3 nucleotides: TGCGCCAGCAGCTTGGATGGGGGCGGAGGTGGTGAAGCTTTCTTT.